Shown below are 24 T cell receptor beta chains from a single sample sequenced in a study of shared clonotypes between healthy human individuals (dated by TCRdb to the early 2020s). The library relied on the immunoSEQ multiplex PCR assay. Held by TCRdb, this immuneACCESS table contains in-frame sequences only and omits some clones. Under half of the omission traces to an unresolved V gene where checked; the cause of the rest is unknown. The sample has roughly 2.6 million clones on record, about 92% of them singletons. The ten most abundant clones make up around 0.14% of the sample. The sample was naive CD4+ T cells sorted from blood. Sample cell subset or site, as interpreted from the label and publication: CD45RA+ positively selected. These receptor sequences come from a man younger than 35 in good health.

With regard to this clone: The same CDR3 arises from other DNA sequences in this sample as well. V and J are TRBV10-3 and TRBJ1-1; unclear D gene. Germline loops: CDR1 ENHRY, CDR2 SYGVKD. Trimming stripped 3 bases from V and 1 base from J, with 6 bases between. CDR3 length: 13 amino acids. CDR3: CAISDGRNTEAFF. The CDR3 DNA reads as TGTGCCATCAGTGACGGCCGGAACACTGAAGCTTTCTTT.

V and J are TRBV11-2 and TRBJ2-7; TRBD2 matches at 9 bases. In germline, CDR1 is SGHAT, CDR2 FQNNGV. V lost 6 bases, J lost 2 bases, and 11 bases stayed unmatched. The CDR3 consists of 16 residues. The CDR3 is CASRSGGGATPYEQYF. The CDR3 bases are TGTGCCAGCAGGTCTGGCGGGGGGGCTACTCCCTACGAGCAGTACTTC. Supplemented by reference TRBV11-2 and TRBJ2-7, the full variable domain reads EAGVAQSPRYKIIEKRQSVAFWCNPISGHATLYWYQQILGQGPKLLIQFQNNGVVDDSQLPKDRFSAERLKGVDSTLKIQPAKLEDSAVYLCASRSGGGATPYEQYFGPGTRLTVT.

This clone was observed a handful of times. The chain links TRBV2 to TRBJ1-6; TRBD1 is a possible D gene (6 bases). Germline lookup yields CDR1 SNHLY and CDR2 FYNNEI. The ends were cut back, 6 bases at V and 16 bases at J, with 10 bases in the middle. This CDR3 is 10 amino acids long. CDR3 sequence: CASRGGNLHF. The CDR3 DNA reads TGTGCCAGCAGAGGGGGGAATCTCCACTTT.

The chain employs TRBV6-6 and TRBJ2-2; TRBD2 is a possible D gene (6 bases). Trimming pared 6 bases from V and 4 bases from J, leaving 18 bases between. The CDR3 covers 16 residues. Germline lookup yields CDR1 MNHNY and CDR2 SVGAGI (reference sequence). CDR3 sequence reads: CASSSKGVGGTGELFF. The CDR3 DNA follows: TGTGCCAGCAGCTCCAAAGGGGTGGGAGGCACCGGGGAGCTGTTTTTT.

CDR3 sequence (DNA): TGTGCCAGCAGCTTAGGTCACGGGTCTAATGAGCAGTTCTTC. This translates into CASSLGHGSNEQFF. V usage is TRBV7-2 and J usage is TRBJ2-1, with D unclear. The CDR3 consists of 14 residues. CDR1 and CDR2 (germline): SGHTA, FQGNSA. V was pared by 1 base and J by 7 bases, with 11 bases between.

CDR3 nucleotides: TGTGCCAGCACCGCCGGGACAGCGAGCTCCTATAATTCACCCCTCCACTTT. It codes for CASTAGTASSYNSPLHF. The V call is TRBV28, the J call TRBJ1-6; TRBD1 matches at 7 bases. This CDR3 comprises 17 residues. J was trimmed by 0 bases and V by 7 bases; bases with no gene match: 9. Germline V gene lookup returns CDR1 MDHEN and CDR2 SYDVKM.

The gene calls are TRBV28 and TRBJ2-2, with D unresolved. Trimming pared 5 bases from V and 2 bases from J, leaving 6 bases between. Per the germline V gene, CDR1 is MDHEN and CDR2 is SYDVKM. This CDR3 spans 13 amino acids. The CDR3 DNA is TGTGCCAGCAGTGTGATTAACACCGGGGAGCTGTTTTTT. Encoded protein: CASSVINTGELFF.

V is TRBV6-6 and J is TRBJ2-5, with D possibly being TRBD2 (7 bases). There are 13 residues in the CDR3. V lost 6 bases and J lost 5, with 13 bases in between. The V gene's germline CDR1 is MNHNY and CDR2 SVGAGI (reference sequence). CDR3: CASSQRGGETQYF. Here the CDR3 DNA reads TGTGCCAGCAGCCAAAGGGGGGGTGAGACCCAGTACTTC.

The rearrangement uses TRBV7-2 and TRBJ2-4; 8 bases map to TRBD1. J lost 0 bases, V lost 5 bases, and 9 bases had no gene match. Germline V CDR1 and CDR2: SGHTA, FQGNSA. The CDR3 sequence is 17 residues long. CDR3 region: CASSPRTGQLAKNIQYF. Here the CDR3 DNA reads TGTGCCAGCAGCCCCCGGACAGGGCAACTAGCCAAAAACATTCAGTACTTC.

The chain joins TRBV5-1 to TRBJ1-2; 8 bases match TRBD1. The germline V gene encodes CDR1 SGHRS and CDR2 YFSETQ. After removal of 0 bases from V and 4 bases from J, the junction contained 5 bases not matched to a gene. The CDR3 has 15 residues. The CDR3 sequence is CASSLAGQGTYGYTF. The CDR3 region has the DNA TGCGCCAGCAGCTTGGCTGGACAGGGAACCTATGGCTACACCTTC. Full variable domain (missing parts from reference TRBV5-1 and TRBJ1-2): KAGVTQTPRYLIKTRGQQVTLSCSPISGHRSVSWYQQTPGQGLQFLFEYFSETQRNKGNFPGRFSGRQFSNSRSEMNVSTLELGDSALYLCASSLAGQGTYGYTFGSGTRLTVV.

V gene TRBV7-3 combines with J gene TRBJ2-1; no clear D gene. Germline-derived CDR1 and CDR2 are SGHTA and FQGTGA. This CDR3 spans 16 amino acids. Trimming removed 1 base at V and 0 bases at J, with 10 bases between. As DNA, the CDR3 is TGTGCCAGCAGCTTAATTTTTGCTAGCTCCTACAATGAGCAGTTCTTC. Its protein is CASSLIFASSYNEQFF.

The chain has TRBV6-5 and TRBJ2-3; unclear D gene. The CDR3 is made up of 11 amino acids. V gave up 6 bases and J gave up 10 bases, with 11 bases separating them. Per the germline V gene, CDR1 is MNHEY and CDR2 is SVGAGI. The CDR3 DNA reads as TGTGCCAGCAGCAGCCAGAGTGCGCAGTATTTT. This translates into CASSSQSAQYF.

The chain employs TRBV7-9 and TRBJ1-2; TRBD1 matches at 9 bases. Germline trimming cut 3 bases from V and 0 bases from J; bases unmatched to any gene: 5. This CDR3 comprises 16 residues. The germline gives CDR1 SEHNR, CDR2 FQNEAQ (reference sequence). CDR3 sequence reads: CASSFGQGTANYGYTF. The CDR3 region has the DNA TGTGCCAGCAGCTTTGGACAGGGGACCGCTAACTATGGCTACACCTTC.

The chain has TRBV5-1 and TRBJ2-7, with TRBD2 as a possible D gene (5 bases). This CDR3 has 15 amino acids. Per the germline V gene, CDR1 is SGHRS and CDR2 is YFSETQ. The V end was cut by 0 bases, the J end by 2 bases, with 12 bases between. Here the CDR3 reads CASSLESGGTYEQYF. The CDR3 region has the DNA TGCGCCAGCAGCTTGGAGTCAGGAGGTACCTACGAGCAGTACTTC.

The V gene is TRBV11-2, the J gene TRBJ1-6, with 7 positions matching TRBD1. The CDR3 is 16 residues long. After removal of 5 bases from V and 0 bases from J, the junction contained 4 bases not matched to a gene. The germline CDR1 and CDR2 sequences are SGHAT and FQNNGV. For the CDR3, the DNA is TGTGCCAGCAGCCCGACAGGGAACTCCTATAATTCACCCCTCCACTTT. Amino acids: CASSPTGNSYNSPLHF.

The chain has TRBV30 and TRBJ2-7; TRBD1 or TRBD2 may be the D gene (5 bases each). The CDR3 length is 12 residues. V was cut by 4 bases and J by 9 bases, with 16 bases left in between. CDR1 and CDR2 (germline): GTSNPN, SVGIG (reference sequence). This chain's CDR3 is CAWTTGTTGQYF. CDR3 DNA sequence: TGTGCCTGGACCACCGGGACCACAGGGCAGTACTTC. The whole variable domain, remainder taken from reference TRBV30 and TRBJ2-7, is SQTIHQWPATLVQPVGSPLSLECTVEGTSNPNLYWYRQAAGRGLQLLFYSVGIGQISSEVPQNLSASRPQDRQFILSSKKLLLSDSGFYLCAWTTGTTGQYFGPGTRLTVT.

The rearrangement joins TRBV4-3 to TRBJ2-3, with TRBD2 as a possible D gene (5 bases). CDR3 length equals 17 residues. Deletions cut 0 bases from V and 0 bases from J, with 13 bases between. Germline CDR1 and CDR2: LGHNA and YSLEER. The CDR3 nucleotides are TGCGCCAGCAGCCAAGAGGGCAGCGGTTATAGCACAGATACGCAGTATTTT. Its translation is CASSQEGSGYSTDTQYF.

This chain uses TRBV9 with TRBJ2-2, with TRBD2 identical over 7 bases. V shed 4 bases, J shed 6 bases, and the junction held 9 bases outside the gene matches. Per the germline V gene, CDR1 is SGDLS and CDR2 is YYNGEE. This CDR3 contains 15 residues. The CDR3 coding sequence is TGTGCCAGCAGCCAACGGACTAGTACTGCCGGGGAGCTGTTTTTT. Translated: CASSQRTSTAGELFF.

As regards this clone: Other nucleotide sequences in the sample specify the same CDR3. The chain uses TRBV6-5 and TRBJ1-2, with D perhaps TRBD1 (6 bases). The CDR3 extends over 13 amino acids. CDR1 is MNHEY, CDR2 SVGAGI, per germline. The germline V and J ends were trimmed by 5 bases and 4 bases, with 11 bases remaining between them. This chain's CDR3 is CASSRDIRYGYTF. The DNA for the CDR3 is TGTGCCAGCAGTCGGGACATCCGCTATGGCTACACCTTC.

A few counts support this clone. The chain combines TRBV30 with TRBJ1-6; the match to TRBD1 covers 7 bases. Germline-derived CDR1 and CDR2 are GTSNPN and SVGIG (reference sequence). V dropped 0 bases and J dropped 7; count of bases not matched to a gene: 6. The CDR3 contains 15 residues. DNA for the CDR3: TGTGCCTGGAGTGTATCCAGCAGGGGGAATTCACCCCTCCACTTT. This codes for CAWSVSSRGNSPLHF.

The DNA of the CDR3 is TGTGCCGGCGGGACAGGTACATCCTACGAGCAGTACTTC. This gives the protein CAGGTGTSYEQYF. This chain links TRBV6-1 with TRBJ2-7; 8 nucleotides match TRBD1. Per the germline V gene, CDR1 is MNHNS and CDR2 is SASEGT. The CDR3 runs to 13 residues. V lost 11 bases to trimming and J lost 1 base; unmatched junction nucleotides: 7.

This clone was detected only once. The chain carries TRBV30 and TRBJ1-4; D ambiguous. From germline, CDR1 is GTSNPN and CDR2 SVGIG (reference sequence). V gave up 4 bases and J gave up 8 bases, with 14 bases separating them. The CDR3 consists of 13 residues. CDR3 sequence: CAWTRGGGEKLFF. CDR3 sequence (DNA): TGTGCCTGGACGCGTGGAGGCGGGGAAAAACTGTTTTTT.

This clone was observed a single time. This specimen includes other DNA sequences encoding the same CDR3. V usage is TRBV6-5 and J usage is TRBJ1-5; 8 bases align to TRBD1. The J segment lost 4 bases and the V segment lost 6 bases, leaving 5 bases of the junction unmatched. Germline CDR1 MNHEY, CDR2 SVGAGI. The CDR3 sequence is 14 residues long. This CDR3 is CASRGTGGNQPQHF. Written as DNA, the CDR3 is TGTGCCAGCAGGGGGACAGGTGGGAATCAGCCCCAGCATTTT.

This chain joins TRBV19 and TRBJ1-1; a possible D gene is TRBD1 (5 bases). CDR3 size: 13 residues. Trimming cost V 3 bases and J 4 bases, with 9 bases left between them. CDR1 LNHDA and CDR2 SQIVND come from the germline V gene (reference sequence). The CDR3 loop reads CASSIQGITEAFF. The CDR3 DNA follows: TGTGCCAGTAGTATCCAGGGAATCACTGAAGCTTTCTTT.